This T cell receptor (beta chain) was sequenced during a study of T cells after yellow fever vaccination. Study results and limitations: The secondary response peaked faster, at day 5 versus 15, but was weaker.

The ends lost 4 bases at V and 4 bases at J; junction bases unmatched: 8. Germline values: CDR1 SGHVS, CDR2 FQNEAQ. This CDR3 comprises 15 residues. TCRdb reprocessed the 5' RACE reads via MiXCR and lists one record per CDR3 protein. The repertoire holds around 250,000 distinct CDR3 sequences, with less than 9% as singletons. This clonotype occurred a few times. Antigen: not known. V and J are TRBV7-8 and TRBJ2-5; 8 nucleotides match TRBD1. Sequencing was performed on CD4+ T cells sorted from PBMCs, taken 15 days after the yellow fever booster vaccination. The receptor was isolated from a man aged 30 to 39 who received the YFV17D yellow fever vaccine. The CDR3 protein is CASSSDRARAETQYF. DNA of the CDR3: TGTGCCAGCAGCTCGGACAGGGCAAGGGCAGAGACCCAGTACTTC. The variable domain in full, with the rest retrieved from reference TRBV7-8 and TRBJ2-5, is GAGVSQSPRYKVAKRGQDVALRCDPISGHVSLFWYQQALGQGPEFLTYFQNEAQLDKSGLPSDRFFAERPEGSVSTLKIQRTQQEDSAVYLCASSSDRARAETQYFGPGTRLLVL.